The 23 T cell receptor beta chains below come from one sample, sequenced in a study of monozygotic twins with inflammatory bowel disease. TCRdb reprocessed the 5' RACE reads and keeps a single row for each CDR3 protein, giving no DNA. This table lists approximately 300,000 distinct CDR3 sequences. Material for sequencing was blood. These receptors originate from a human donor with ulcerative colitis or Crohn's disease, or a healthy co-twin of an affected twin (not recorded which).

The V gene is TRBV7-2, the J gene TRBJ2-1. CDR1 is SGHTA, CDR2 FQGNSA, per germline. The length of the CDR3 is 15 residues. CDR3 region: CASSLGSQTQSEQFF.

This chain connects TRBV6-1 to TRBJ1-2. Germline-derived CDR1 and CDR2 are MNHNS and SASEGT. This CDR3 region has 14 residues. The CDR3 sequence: CASSDYRGIGGYTF.

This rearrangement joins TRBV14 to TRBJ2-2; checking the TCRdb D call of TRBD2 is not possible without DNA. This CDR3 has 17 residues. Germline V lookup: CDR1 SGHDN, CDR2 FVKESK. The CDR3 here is CASSQLGPAGVSGELFF. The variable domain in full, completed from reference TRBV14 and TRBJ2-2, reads EAGVTQFPSHSVIEKGQTVTLRCDPISGHDNLYWYRRVMGKEIKFLLHFVKESKQDESGMPNNRFLAERTGGTYSTLKVQPAELEDSGVYFCASSQLGPAGVSGELFFGEGSRLTVL.

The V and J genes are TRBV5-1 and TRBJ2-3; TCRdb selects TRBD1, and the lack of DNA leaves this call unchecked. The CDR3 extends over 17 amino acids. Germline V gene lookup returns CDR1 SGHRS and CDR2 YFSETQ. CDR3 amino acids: CASSSRSRGSGTDTQYF.

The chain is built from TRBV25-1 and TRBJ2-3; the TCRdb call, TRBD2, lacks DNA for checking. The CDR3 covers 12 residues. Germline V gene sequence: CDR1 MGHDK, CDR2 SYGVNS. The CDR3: CASRGTGPLFYF.

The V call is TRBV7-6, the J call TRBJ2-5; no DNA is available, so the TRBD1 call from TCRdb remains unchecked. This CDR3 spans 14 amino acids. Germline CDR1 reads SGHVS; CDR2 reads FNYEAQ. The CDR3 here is CASSLGGIVETQYF.

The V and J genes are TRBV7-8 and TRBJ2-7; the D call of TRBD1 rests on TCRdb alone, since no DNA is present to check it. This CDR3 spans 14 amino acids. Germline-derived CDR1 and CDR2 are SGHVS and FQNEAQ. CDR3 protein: CASSLGPGINEQYF.

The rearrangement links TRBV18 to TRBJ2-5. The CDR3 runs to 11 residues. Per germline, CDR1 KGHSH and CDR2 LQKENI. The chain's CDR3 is CASSPVETQYF.

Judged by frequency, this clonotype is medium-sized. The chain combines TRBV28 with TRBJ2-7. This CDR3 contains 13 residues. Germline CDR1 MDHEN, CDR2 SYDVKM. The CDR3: CASSLGTSYEQYF. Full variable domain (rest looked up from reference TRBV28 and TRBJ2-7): DVKVTQSSRYLVKRTGEKVFLECVQDMDHENMFWYRQDPGLGLRLIYFSYDVKMKEKGDIPEGYSVSREKKERFSLILESASTNQTSMYLCASSLGTSYEQYFGPGTRLTVT.

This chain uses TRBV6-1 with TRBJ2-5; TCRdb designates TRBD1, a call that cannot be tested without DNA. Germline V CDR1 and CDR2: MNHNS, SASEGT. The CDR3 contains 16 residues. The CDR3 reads CASSAPWGGRVETQYF.

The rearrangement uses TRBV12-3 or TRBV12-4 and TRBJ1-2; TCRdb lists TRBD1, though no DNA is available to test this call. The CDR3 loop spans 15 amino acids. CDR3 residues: CASSSNTGYRLGYTF.

The CDR3 reads CASSLGDRDYNEQFF. This chain uses TRBV5-1 with TRBJ2-1; TCRdb calls TRBD1, which cannot be checked without DNA. The CDR3 is 15 residues long. From germline, CDR1 is SGHRS and CDR2 YFSETQ.

CDR3 region: CASSSLTDRNEQFF. The J gene is TRBJ2-1, the V gene TRBV5-6. The CDR3 sequence is 14 residues long. Germline V gene data show CDR1 as SGHDT and CDR2 as YYEEEE.

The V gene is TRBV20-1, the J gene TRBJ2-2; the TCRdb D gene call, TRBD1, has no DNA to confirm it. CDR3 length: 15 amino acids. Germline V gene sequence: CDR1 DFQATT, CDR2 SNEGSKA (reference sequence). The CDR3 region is CSARRPDRGGGELFF.

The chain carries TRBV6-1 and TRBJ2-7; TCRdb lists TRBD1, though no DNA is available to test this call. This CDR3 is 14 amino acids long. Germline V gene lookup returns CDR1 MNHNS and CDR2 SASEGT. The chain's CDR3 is CASKLGQGPDEQYF.

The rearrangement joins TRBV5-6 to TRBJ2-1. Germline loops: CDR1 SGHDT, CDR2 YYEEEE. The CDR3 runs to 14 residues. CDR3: CASSLFGLQNEQFF.

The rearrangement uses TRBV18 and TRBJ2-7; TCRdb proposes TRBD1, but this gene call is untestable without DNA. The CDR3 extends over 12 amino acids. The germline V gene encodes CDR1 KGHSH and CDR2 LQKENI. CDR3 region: CASGRDSYEQYF. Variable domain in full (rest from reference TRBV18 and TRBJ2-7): NAGVMQNPRHLVRRRGQEARLRCSPMKGHSHVYWYRQLPEEGLKFMVYLQKENIIDESGMPKERFSAEFPKEGPSILRIQQVVRGDSAAYFCASGRDSYEQYFGPGTRLTVT.

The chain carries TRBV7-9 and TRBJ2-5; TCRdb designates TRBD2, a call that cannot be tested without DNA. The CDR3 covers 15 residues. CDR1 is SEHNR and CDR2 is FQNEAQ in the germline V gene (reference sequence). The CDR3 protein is CASSFRREGQETQYF.

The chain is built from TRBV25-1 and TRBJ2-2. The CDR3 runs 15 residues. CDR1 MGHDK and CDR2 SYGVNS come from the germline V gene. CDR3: CASSESRANTGELFF.

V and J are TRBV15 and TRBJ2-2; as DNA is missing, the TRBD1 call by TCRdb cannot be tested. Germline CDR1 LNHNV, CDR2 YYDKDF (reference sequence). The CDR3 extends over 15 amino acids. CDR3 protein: CATSRGDTRTGELFF. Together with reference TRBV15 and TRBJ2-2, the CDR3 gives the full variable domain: DAMVIQNPRYQVTQFGKPVTLSCSQTLNHNVMYWYQQKSSQAPKLLFHYYDKDFNNEADTPDNFQSRRPNTSFCFLDIRSPGLGDTAMYLCATSRGDTRTGELFFGEGSRLTVL.

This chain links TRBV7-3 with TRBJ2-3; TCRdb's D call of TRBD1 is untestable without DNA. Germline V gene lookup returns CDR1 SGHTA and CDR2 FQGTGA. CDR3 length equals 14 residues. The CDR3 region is CATRRDHSTDTQYF.

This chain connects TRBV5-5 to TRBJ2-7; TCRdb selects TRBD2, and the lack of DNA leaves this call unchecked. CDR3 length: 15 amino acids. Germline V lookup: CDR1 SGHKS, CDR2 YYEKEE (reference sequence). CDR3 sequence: CASSLERLSSYEQYF.

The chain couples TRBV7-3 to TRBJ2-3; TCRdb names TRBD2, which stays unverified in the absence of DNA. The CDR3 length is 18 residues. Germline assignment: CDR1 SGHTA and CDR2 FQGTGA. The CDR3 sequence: CASSLVVQAGGSTDTQYF. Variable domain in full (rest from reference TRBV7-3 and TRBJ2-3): GAGVSQTPSNKVTEKGKYVELRCDPISGHTALYWYRQSLGQGPEFLIYFQGTGAADDSGLPNDRFFAVRPEGSVSTLKIQRTERGDSAVYLCASSLVVQAGGSTDTQYFGPGTRLTVL.